This T cell receptor (beta chain) was sequenced during a study of blood T cell repertoires in COVID-19. Study information: The United States, Italy and Spain supplied acute and convalescent COVID-19 samples.

In assigning cohorts, the study relied on participant-reported clinical history. Cohort 3 donors were reported recovered after two negative PCRs, clearance, or symptom resolution. Original analysis: From reference gene primer amplification, estimates of nucleated cell counts were derived. Libraries were prepared by immunoSEQ multiplex PCR; TCRdb keeps only in-frame clonotypes and omits some of them. That table is the source of V, J and clone size, and D and trimming were worked out from the DNA. Among more than 250,000 clones listed, around 88% were seen once. The sequenced material came from PBMCs or T cells enriched from blood (not recorded which). The TCR originated in a woman aged 35 to 49 who had recovered from COVID-19.

The DNA for the CDR3 is TGTGCCAGCAGTCAAGGCAGGGCAGGCTCGAGGGAGCAGTACTTC. Its translation: CASSQGRAGSREQYF. The genes are TRBV28 and TRBJ2-7; the D gene is possibly TRBD1 (5 bases). Trimming took off 5 bases at V and 7 bases at J, with 21 bases between the two ends. CDR1 and CDR2 (germline): MDHEN, SYDVKM. This CDR3 spans 15 amino acids.